One sample yielded the 23 T cell receptor beta chains listed below, sequenced in a study of cytomegalovirus exposure and HLA in healthy donors. The PCR was carried out with 60 Vbeta primers and 13 Jbeta primers. Sequencing used immunoSEQ multiplex PCR; TCRdb keeps in-frame clones, though not all of them. The top ten hold 8% to 10% of the sample, which has around 100,000 clones, roughly 80% seen once. What was sequenced was PBMCs. The receptor set was obtained from a male donor in good health and CMV-seropositive.

This clone was found a few times. The chain employs TRBV9 and TRBJ2-3, with TRBD2 matching 10 bases. The CDR3 contains 20 residues. Looked up from germline, CDR1 is SGDLS and CDR2 is YYNGEE. V trimming: 3 bases; J trimming: 0 bases; junction bases outside the gene matches: 16. The CDR3 sequence is CASSEEGLAFSMGSTDTQYF. CDR3 in DNA: TGTGCCAGCAGCGAGGAGGGACTAGCGTTCTCCATGGGGAGCACAGATACGCAGTATTTT.

The rearrangement joins TRBV4-1 to TRBJ2-7; D perhaps matches TRBD1 (6 bases). This CDR3 has 16 amino acids. Germline CDR1 MGHRA, CDR2 YSYEKL. The V end was cut by 1 base, the J end by 2 bases, with 15 bases between. The CDR3 region has the DNA TGCGCCAGCAGCCAAGGTCCCAGGGGCGCCACCTACGAGCAGTACTTC. Protein product: CASSQGPRGATYEQYF.

The chain uses TRBV5-6 and TRBJ2-1; 7 nucleotides match TRBD2. Unmatched junction bases numbered 10, after V lost 4 bases and J lost 9 bases. Germline lookup yields CDR1 SGHDT and CDR2 YYEEEE. The length of the CDR3 is 14 residues. CDR3 region: CASSRIAGIGEQFF. DNA of the CDR3: TGTGCCAGCAGCCGGATAGCGGGTATAGGTGAGCAGTTCTTC. Full variable domain (missing parts from reference TRBV5-6 and TRBJ2-1): DAGVTQSPTHLIKTRGQQVTLRCSPKSGHDTVSWYQQALGQGPQFIFQYYEEEERQRGNFPDRFSGHQFPNYSSELNVNALLLGDSALYLCASSRIAGIGEQFFGPGTRLTVL.

The chain has TRBV7-9 and TRBJ2-5, with 8 bases aligning to TRBD2. The germline V gene has CDR1 SEHNR and CDR2 FQNEAQ (reference sequence). The J segment lost 7 bases and the V segment lost 1 base, leaving 17 bases of the junction unmatched. The CDR3 length is 18 residues. The DNA for the CDR3 is TGTGCCAGCAGCTTAGGGTCCCCCCGGGAGGGCCTCTTAGGGACCCAGTACTTC. Residues: CASSLGSPREGLLGTQYF.

The gene calls are TRBV6-4 and TRBJ1-2; 7 nucleotides align to TRBD1. Trimming cost V 5 bases and J 4 bases; bases outside gene matches: 10. Germline CDR1 MRHNA, CDR2 SNTAGT. The CDR3 covers 15 residues. The CDR3 DNA follows: TGTGCCAGCAGTCGTGGCGCCGGGACAGCCTATGGCTACACCTTC. This translates into CASSRGAGTAYGYTF.

The chain carries TRBV2 and TRBJ1-5, with 7 positions matching TRBD1. The CDR3 covers 13 residues. V lost 6 bases to trimming and J lost 6 bases; unmatched junction nucleotides: 5. In germline, CDR1 is SNHLY, CDR2 FYNNEI. The CDR3 loop reads CASSTNRGQPQHF. The CDR3 nucleotides are TGTGCCAGCAGCACGAACAGGGGTCAGCCCCAGCATTTT.

In this sample, this clone turned up a few times. This chain connects TRBV7-8 to TRBJ2-5; perhaps TRBD2 as D (7 bases). V was clipped by 10 bases and J by 5 bases, with 17 bases between them. Germline V gene data show CDR1 as SGHVS and CDR2 as FQNEAQ. The CDR3 consists of 13 residues. CDR3 in amino acids: CATTGGLGETQYF. In DNA, the CDR3 is TGTGCCACCACCGGGGGGCTGGGGGAGACCCAGTACTTC.

The rearrangement uses TRBV6-5 and TRBJ2-5; D is possibly TRBD2 (5 bases). The J call may be faulty, since TRBJ2-7 better matches the DNA end. The CDR3 extends over 15 amino acids. Germline CDR1 MNHEY, CDR2 SVGAGI. The CDR3 region is CASSNPAGSWHEQYF. The CDR3 nucleotides are TGTGCCAGCAGTAATCCGGCGGGCTCCTGGCACGAGCAGTACTTC.

This clone was detected many times. The chain joins TRBV5-6 to TRBJ2-7; D might be TRBD2 (5 bases). CDR1 and CDR2 from the germline V gene are SGHDT and YYEEEE. The CDR3 is 14 amino acids. The V gene lost 0 bases and the J gene lost 8 bases, with 15 bases spanning the gap. CDR3 coding DNA: TGTGCCAGCAGCTTGGGAGCGGTGCCGTCCAAGCAGTACTTC. Its protein is CASSLGAVPSKQYF.

V gene TRBV27 combines with J gene TRBJ2-4; no definite D call. Germline V gives CDR1 MNHEY, CDR2 SMNVEV (reference sequence). V lost 6 bases and J 0 bases, leaving 6 bases between the germline ends. This CDR3 has 13 residues. This chain's CDR3 is CASRSIAKNIQYF. CDR3 sequence (DNA): TGTGCCAGCAGGAGTATAGCCAAAAACATTCAGTACTTC.

The chain carries TRBV10-3 and TRBJ1-1, with D maybe TRBD1 (6 bases). The CDR3 runs to 18 residues. CDR1 is ENHRY and CDR2 is SYGVKD in the germline V gene. The germline V and J ends were trimmed by 10 bases and 0 bases, with 27 bases remaining between them. The CDR3 nucleotides are TGTGCCAGCGTGCTCCTCAGGGGCGAAATCGGAGTGAACACTGAAGCTTTCTTT. Its translation is CASVLLRGEIGVNTEAFF.

The rearrangement joins TRBV4-1 to TRBJ2-1, with TRBD2 as a possible D gene (6 bases). Per the germline V gene, CDR1 is MGHRA and CDR2 is YSYEKL. The CDR3 spans 17 residues. V was trimmed by 3 bases and J by 3 bases, leaving 18 bases between them. The DNA of the CDR3 is TGCGCCAGCAGCCAGTTAAGCGGAGGGACTCACTACAATGAGCAGTTCTTC. Translated: CASSQLSGGTHYNEQFF.

Sample share makes this clone medium-sized. The chain is built from TRBV7-3 and TRBJ1-2; tentative D call: TRBD1 (6 bases). V was cut by 5 bases and J by 5 bases, with 18 bases left in between. From germline, CDR1 is SGHTA and CDR2 FQGTGA. CDR3 length: 15 residues. The chain's CDR3 is CASSPQAGAEYGYTF. The CDR3 DNA sequence: TGTGCCAGCAGCCCCCAGGCGGGGGCAGAGTATGGCTACACCTTC.

V is TRBV11-2 and J is TRBJ1-5; no clear D. The V end lost 1 base, the J end lost 3 bases, and 10 bases lay between the germline ends. The CDR3 sequence is 15 residues long. The V gene's germline CDR1 is SGHAT and CDR2 FQNNGV. The DNA of the CDR3 is TGTGCCAGCAGCTTAGGAGGTTCTGACAATCAGCCCCAGCATTTT. Translating it yields CASSLGGSDNQPQHF.

The chain is built from TRBV4-1 and TRBJ2-7, with TRBD2 matching over 12 bases. The CDR3 is 15 amino acids. J lost 0 bases, V lost 7 bases, and 4 bases had no gene match. The germline gives CDR1 MGHRA, CDR2 YSYEKL. CDR3 amino acids: CASTPGLAGSYEQYF. The CDR3 DNA follows: TGCGCCAGCACGCCGGGACTAGCGGGCTCCTACGAGCAGTACTTC.

In DNA form, the CDR3 reads TGTGCCAGCAGTCAGGACACGCAGGGGCCCTACGAGCAGTACTTC. Translating it yields CASSQDTQGPYEQYF. The chain carries TRBV7-8 and TRBJ2-7; tentative D call: TRBD1 (6 bases). The CDR3 spans 15 residues. V lost 6 bases to trimming and J lost 2 bases, with 17 bases between them. CDR1 and CDR2 (germline): SGHVS, FQNEAQ.

J is TRBJ2-7 and V is TRBV5-1; the D gene is possibly TRBD2 (5 bases). The V end lost 0 bases, the J end lost 1 base, and 14 bases lay between the germline ends. The CDR3 extends over 16 amino acids. Looked up from germline, CDR1 is SGHRS and CDR2 is YFSETQ. The CDR3 reads CASSLAFPGGSYEQYF. The CDR3 nucleotides read TGCGCCAGCAGCTTGGCGTTCCCAGGCGGGTCCTACGAGCAGTACTTC.

V gene TRBV5-4 combines with J gene TRBJ2-3, with 10 positions matching TRBD1. The germline CDR1 and CDR2 sequences are SGHNT and YYREEE (reference sequence). The CDR3 contains 15 residues. With V trimmed by 4 bases and J by 3 bases, 5 bases remained unmatched. The CDR3 bases are TGTGCCAGCAGCCTGGGACAGGGGAGGACAGATACGCAGTATTTT. This gives the protein CASSLGQGRTDTQYF.

The chain carries TRBV1 and TRBJ2-5; the D call TRBD1 from the table was never checked on the DNA. TRBV1 is tagged as a pseudogene. This CDR3 contains 16 residues. CDR3 residues: CTSSRPRAKNQETQYF. In nucleotides, the CDR3 is TGCACCAGCAGCCGCCCCAGGGCCAAGAACCAAGAGACCCAGTACTTC.

The rearrangement links TRBV28 to TRBJ1-2; 10 bases are shared with TRBD1. The length of the CDR3 is 15 residues. V lost 5 bases to trimming and J lost 6 bases; unmatched junction nucleotides: 9. Germline CDR1 is MDHEN and CDR2 is SYDVKM. The CDR3 nucleotides read TGTGCCAGCAGTCCCCCCCGACAGGGGGCACATGGCTACACCTTC. This gives the protein CASSPPRQGAHGYTF.

This chain joins TRBV2 and TRBJ1-5, with 8 positions matching TRBD1. This CDR3 has 14 residues. Germline loops: CDR1 SNHLY, CDR2 FYNNEI. With 2 bases clipped from V and 4 bases from J, the junction kept 1 base outside the gene matches. CDR3 DNA sequence: TGTGCCAGCAGTGAACAGGGGGCGAATCAGCCCCAGCATTTT. This encodes CASSEQGANQPQHF.

V is TRBV6-1 and J is TRBJ2-7; TRBD2 agrees at 8 bases. The CDR3 runs to 15 residues. Trimming cost V 11 bases and J 0 bases; bases outside gene matches: 12. CDR1 is MNHNS and CDR2 is SASEGT in the germline V gene. The CDR3 spells CAVLSPGGPSYEQYF. CDR3 bases: TGTGCCGTCCTTTCCCCGGGAGGGCCCTCCTACGAGCAGTACTTC.

Concerning this clone: At one of its ends the junction is not consistent with the germline gene, which may arise from a read error. The chain couples TRBV9 to TRBJ2-4, with a possible D match to TRBD2 (5 bases). Germline loops: CDR1 SGDLS, CDR2 YYNGEE. CDR3 length equals 15 residues. The CDR3 DNA is TGTGCCAGCAGCGTAACGGCGGGTCTTCCAAACAGTCAGTACTTC. Its protein is CASSVTAGLPNSQYF.